The 31 T cell receptor beta chains listed next were all sequenced from one sample in a study of beta chain features in type 1 diabetes. Since all of the isolated RNA was reverse transcribed, expressed TCRB transcripts were what got sequenced. Sequencing was performed with immunoSEQ multiplex PCR; in TCRdb, only in-frame clones are kept and a portion is missing. The sample lists around 190,000 clones, roughly an eighth occurring once. What was sequenced was central memory CD4+ T cells from blood. These receptor sequences come from a woman aged 18-29 years in good health.

The chain uses TRBV6-6 and TRBJ1-1; the match to TRBD1 covers 8 bases. The CDR3 runs to 14 residues. CDR1 MNHNY and CDR2 SVGAGI come from the germline V gene (reference sequence). V was pared by 0 bases and J by 4 bases, with 1 base of the junction left unmatched. CDR3 coding DNA: TGTGCCAGCAGTTACTCCACAGGGGGCACTGAAGCTTTCTTT. Translated, it gives CASSYSTGGTEAFF.

This sequence joins TRBV6-5 and TRBJ2-7, with D possibly matching TRBD1 (6 bases). Trimming removed 10 bases from V and 4 bases from J, with 14 bases in between. Per the germline V gene, CDR1 is MNHEY and CDR2 is SVGAGI. The CDR3 runs to 12 residues. In DNA form, the CDR3 reads TGTGCCACCCTCGGAACAGGGTACGAGCAGTACTTC. The encoded protein is CATLGTGYEQYF.

This sequence joins TRBV7-2 and TRBJ1-4; TRBD1 matches at 8 bases. V shed 10 bases and J 3 bases; nucleotides not matched to a gene: 1. The CDR3 extends over 12 amino acids. In germline, CDR1 is SGHTA, CDR2 FQGNSA. The CDR3 DNA reads TGTGCCATGGGACAGGCTAATGAAAAACTGTTTTTT. This sequence encodes CAMGQANEKLFF.

This clone showed up just a few times. The rearrangement links TRBV7-3 to TRBJ1-1; D perhaps matches TRBD1 (5 bases). In germline, CDR1 is SGHTA, CDR2 FQGTGA. V lost 5 bases, J lost 2 bases, and 15 bases lay in between. The CDR3 totals 15 residues. CDR3 sequence: CASSSGTGGNTEAFF. In nucleotides, the CDR3 is TGTGCCAGCAGCAGCGGGACCGGCGGTAACACTGAAGCTTTCTTT.

This chain links TRBV7-2 with TRBJ2-3, with 15 bases fitting TRBD2. With V trimmed by 7 bases and J by 3 bases, 5 bases remained unmatched. The CDR3 sequence is 16 residues long. Germline loops: CDR1 SGHTA, CDR2 FQGNSA. The CDR3 sequence is CASIRTSGRVTDTQYF. In nucleotides, the CDR3 is TGTGCCAGCATCCGGACTAGCGGGAGGGTGACAGATACGCAGTATTTT.

V is TRBV6-1 and J is TRBJ2-5; maybe TRBD2 (6 bases). V was trimmed by 4 bases and J by 2 bases, leaving 11 bases between them. The germline CDR1 and CDR2 sequences are MNHNS and SASEGT. The CDR3 loop spans 14 amino acids. CDR3 amino acids: CASSALSGQETQYF. For the CDR3, the DNA is TGTGCCAGCAGTGCCCTTAGCGGACAAGAGACCCAGTACTTC.

This clone was recorded a few times. This sequence joins TRBV2 and TRBJ2-7; the match to TRBD2 covers 14 bases. The germline gives CDR1 SNHLY, CDR2 FYNNEI. The CDR3 sequence is 15 residues long. The trim removed 6 bases at V and 5 bases at J, leaving 6 bases unmatched. CDR3 bases: TGTGCCAGCAGGCCGGGACTAGCGGGAGACCACGAGCAGTACTTC. Translation gives CASRPGLAGDHEQYF.

This chain uses TRBV15 with TRBJ1-1; D is ambiguous. Trimming shortened V by 0 bases and J by 1 base, and 6 bases separated the two germline ends. The CDR3 contains 14 residues. Germline V gene lookup returns CDR1 LNHNV and CDR2 YYDKDF (reference sequence). The CDR3: CATSRDYSNTEAFF. Here the CDR3 DNA reads TGTGCCACCAGCAGAGATTATTCGAACACTGAAGCTTTCTTT.

The rearrangement joins TRBV7-3 to TRBJ2-2; 8 bases match TRBD1. This CDR3 contains 17 residues. Germline V lookup: CDR1 SGHTA, CDR2 FQGTGA. The V gene end was trimmed by 5 bases and the J gene end by 13 bases; junction bases not matched to a gene: 21. CDR3 DNA: TGTGCCAGCAGCAAAAGAGACAGGGGTTTAAGGGAGTCCTCGCTGTTTTTT. Protein: CASSKRDRGLRESSLFF.

This clone came up a few times. The chain carries TRBV6-6 and TRBJ2-7; the D gene is possibly TRBD1 (6 bases). V was cut by 5 bases and J by 5 bases, with 13 bases left in between. The CDR3 sequence is 13 residues long. Germline V gene data show CDR1 as MNHNY and CDR2 as SVGAGI (reference sequence). The CDR3 DNA is TGTGCCAGCAGTCCACAGGGAACCCACGAGCAGTACTTC. It encodes CASSPQGTHEQYF.

Turning to this clone: The sample contains more than one DNA sequence encoding this CDR3. The chain is built from TRBV30 and TRBJ1-3, with D perhaps TRBD1 (5 bases). The CDR3 runs 13 residues. V was shortened by 1 base and J by 2 bases, with 6 bases between the two germline ends. Germline V lookup: CDR1 GTSNPN, CDR2 SVGIG (reference sequence). The CDR3, as DNA: TGTGCCTGGAGTGGCAGGGCTGGAAACACCATATATTTT. This sequence encodes CAWSGRAGNTIYF.

The J gene is TRBJ2-1, the V gene TRBV25-1; perhaps TRBD2 as D (6 bases). Germline CDR1 MGHDK, CDR2 SYGVNS. The CDR3 is made up of 12 amino acids. V was shortened by 2 bases and J by 12 bases, with 11 bases between the two germline ends. The CDR3 nucleotides are TGTGCCAGCAGTGAACGGGGACTGGCGCAGTTCTTC. Its protein product is CASSERGLAQFF.

The rearrangement joins TRBV9 to TRBJ2-7, with TRBD2 as a possible D gene (6 bases). V dropped 4 bases and J dropped 2 bases, with 16 bases sitting between them. The CDR3 is made up of 15 amino acids. Germline CDR1 is SGDLS and CDR2 is YYNGEE. The CDR3 loop is CASSPVGGTAYEQYF. CDR3 nucleotides: TGTGCCAGCAGCCCTGTGGGGGGAACGGCCTACGAGCAGTACTTC.

This clone was picked up a small number of times. The chain carries TRBV19 and TRBJ2-6; weak D call: TRBD1 (6 bases). V dropped 7 bases and J dropped 1 base, with 14 bases sitting between them. Germline values: CDR1 LNHDA, CDR2 SQIVND (reference sequence). The CDR3 spans 16 residues. The CDR3 loop is CASTGTRSSGANVLTF. The CDR3 bases are TGTGCCAGTACGGGGACACGGTCTTCTGGGGCCAACGTCCTGACTTTC.

CDR3 sequence reads: CASSFESPDTQYF. The CDR3 nucleotides are TGTGCCAGCAGCTTTGAGTCCCCAGATACGCAGTATTTT. The rearrangement uses TRBV5-4 and TRBJ2-3; no clear D gene. The CDR3 has 13 residues. Germline V gene sequence: CDR1 SGHNT, CDR2 YYREEE (reference sequence). V was trimmed by 2 bases and J by 4 bases, leaving 8 bases between them.

This clone came up a few times. The rearrangement links TRBV11-2 to TRBJ2-5, with D maybe TRBD2 (6 bases). This CDR3 is built from 16 residues. Per the germline V gene, CDR1 is SGHAT and CDR2 is FQNNGV. The V end was cut by 5 bases, the J end by 0 bases, with 16 bases between. CDR3 sequence: CASSIRSGAYQETQYF. DNA for the CDR3: TGTGCCAGCAGCATTCGTAGCGGAGCGTACCAAGAGACCCAGTACTTC.

This clone appeared a few times. Other DNA sequences within the sample encode an identical CDR3. The chain has TRBV4-3 and TRBJ2-5; no clear D. This CDR3 spans 15 amino acids. Trimming shortened V by 3 bases and J by 2 bases, and 13 bases separated the two germline ends. In germline, CDR1 is LGHNA, CDR2 YSLEER. The CDR3 nucleotides are TGCGCCAGCAGCCACTTGGGCCCAGGTCAAGAGACCCAGTACTTC. It codes for CASSHLGPGQETQYF.

The chain combines TRBV14 with TRBJ1-4, with a tentative D call TRBD1 (6 bases). V lost 4 bases to trimming and J lost 5 bases, with 17 bases between them. Germline-derived CDR1 and CDR2 are SGHDN and FVKESK. The CDR3 contains 16 residues. CDR3: CASSPMPGQGNEKLFF. CDR3 nucleotide sequence: TGTGCCAGCAGCCCCATGCCCGGGCAGGGGAATGAAAAACTGTTTTTT.

The chain uses TRBV7-8 and TRBJ2-1; unclear D gene. V lost 5 bases and J 8 bases, leaving 4 bases between the germline ends. The germline V gene encodes CDR1 SGHVS and CDR2 FQNEAQ. The length of the CDR3 is 10 residues. The CDR3 reads CASSLDEQFF. CDR3 bases: TGTGCCAGCAGCCTCGATGAGCAGTTCTTC.

This clone was counted only a few times. The V and J genes are TRBV9 and TRBJ2-3; D gene uncertain. The CDR3 sequence is 13 residues long. V dropped 0 bases and J dropped 2 bases, with 4 bases sitting between them. Germline V lookup: CDR1 SGDLS, CDR2 YYNGEE. The CDR3 reads CASSVAVTDTQYF. CDR3 nucleotide sequence: TGTGCCAGCAGCGTAGCTGTCACAGATACGCAGTATTTT.

This rearrangement joins TRBV7-6 to TRBJ2-3, with D possibly TRBD1 on 6 matching bases. V was clipped by 2 bases and J by 3 bases, with 15 bases between them. This CDR3 has 16 amino acids. Germline V gene data show CDR1 as SGHVS and CDR2 as FNYEAQ. The CDR3 protein is CASSLSDRLRTDTQYF. The CDR3 DNA follows: TGTGCCAGCAGCTTATCGGACAGACTAAGAACAGATACGCAGTATTTT.

This clone was observed a handful of times. The chain recombines TRBV6-5 with TRBJ2-7, with D perhaps TRBD2 (7 bases). This CDR3 contains 13 residues. In germline, CDR1 is MNHEY, CDR2 SVGAGI. V lost 7 bases and J 4 bases, leaving 14 bases between the germline ends. CDR3 in DNA: TGTGCCAGCAACCAACAGGGAGGGTACGAGCAGTACTTC. Amino acids: CASNQQGGYEQYF.

This clone has just a few counts. The rearrangement links TRBV9 to TRBJ2-3; 11 bases are shared with TRBD2. The CDR3 runs 20 residues. From germline, CDR1 is SGDLS and CDR2 YYNGEE. V was pared by 3 bases and J by 2 bases, with 17 bases of the junction left unmatched. Written as DNA, the CDR3 is TGTGCCAGCAGCGCCCCCCCCGGGACTAGCGGACCAGCTATCACAGATACGCAGTATTTT. The encoded protein is CASSAPPGTSGPAITDTQYF.

This clone appeared a few times. This chain uses TRBV9 with TRBJ2-3; D may be TRBD2 (6 bases). This CDR3 is built from 17 residues. V dropped 3 bases and J dropped 0 bases, with 17 bases sitting between them. CDR1 SGDLS and CDR2 YYNGEE come from the germline V gene. CDR3 loop: CASSAELGRDSTDTQYF. The CDR3 DNA follows: TGTGCCAGCAGCGCAGAACTAGGGCGGGATAGCACAGATACGCAGTATTTT.

J is TRBJ1-5 and V is TRBV18; TRBD1 aligns across 7 bases. V was clipped by 3 bases and J by 10 bases; unmatched bases: 6. CDR1 is KGHSH and CDR2 is LQKENI in the germline V gene. There are 13 residues in the CDR3. The CDR3 loop is CASSPSDRAPQHF. CDR3 nucleotide sequence: TGTGCCAGCTCACCCTCAGACAGGGCCCCCCAGCATTTT.

V usage is TRBV11-2 and J usage is TRBJ1-4; 7 bases line up with TRBD1. The CDR3 extends over 15 amino acids. The germline CDR1 and CDR2 sequences are SGHAT and FQNNGV. With V trimmed by 4 bases and J by 1 base, 3 bases remained unmatched. The CDR3 here is CASSSRQGTNEKLFF. The CDR3 nucleotides are TGTGCCAGCAGCTCCCGACAGGGAACTAATGAAAAACTGTTTTTT. The full variable domain, with the rest looked up from reference TRBV11-2 and TRBJ1-4, is EAGVAQSPRYKIIEKRQSVAFWCNPISGHATLYWYQQILGQGPKLLIQFQNNGVVDDSQLPKDRFSAERLKGVDSTLKIQPAKLEDSAVYLCASSSRQGTNEKLFFGSGTQLSVL.

The rearrangement joins TRBV14 to TRBJ1-1; D is perhaps TRBD1 (6 bases). This CDR3 is 13 amino acids long. Germline V gene sequence: CDR1 SGHDN, CDR2 FVKESK. The V end lost 4 bases, the J end lost 4 bases, and 10 bases lay between the germline ends. As DNA, the CDR3 is TGTGCCAGCAGCCGGGGGCGCCGCACTGAAGCTTTCTTT. Its protein product is CASSRGRRTEAFF.

The chain uses TRBV30 and TRBJ2-7, with 11 bases matching TRBD2. The germline V gene encodes CDR1 GTSNPN and CDR2 SVGIG (reference sequence). CDR3 length equals 16 residues. The ends lost 2 bases at V and 1 base at J; junction bases unmatched: 7. DNA for the CDR3: TGTGCCTGGAGTTTGCTAGCGGGAGGAAAGTCCTACGAGCAGTACTTC. It is translated as CAWSLLAGGKSYEQYF.

The chain recombines TRBV6-6 with TRBJ2-1; the match to TRBD2 covers 8 bases. The germline V gene encodes CDR1 MNHNY and CDR2 SVGAGI (reference sequence). V gave up 7 bases and J gave up 7 bases; unmatched junction bases: 12. The CDR3 totals 15 residues. The CDR3 is CASTSGGPSRNEQFF. DNA of the CDR3: TGTGCCAGCACATCGGGAGGGCCCTCCAGAAATGAGCAGTTCTTC.

The chain couples TRBV15 to TRBJ2-6, with D maybe TRBD1 (6 bases). V was cut by 1 base and J by 2 bases, with 9 bases left in between. The CDR3 is 16 amino acids. CDR1 LNHNV and CDR2 YYDKDF come from the germline V gene (reference sequence). The CDR3 reads CATSRVGGAGANVLTF. The CDR3 DNA reads TGTGCCACCAGCAGAGTAGGGGGAGCTGGGGCCAACGTCCTGACTTTC. Together with reference TRBV15 and TRBJ2-6, the CDR3 gives the full variable domain: DAMVIQNPRYQVTQFGKPVTLSCSQTLNHNVMYWYQQKSSQAPKLLFHYYDKDFNNEADTPDNFQSRRPNTSFCFLDIRSPGLGDTAMYLCATSRVGGAGANVLTFGAGSRLTVL.

This clone appeared a few times. The chain is built from TRBV15 and TRBJ2-1; D not certain. CDR1 is LNHNV and CDR2 is YYDKDF in the germline V gene (reference sequence). The CDR3 runs 14 residues. V dropped 1 base and J dropped 4 bases, with 8 bases sitting between them. Here the CDR3 reads CATSRAPGYNEQFF. DNA for the CDR3: TGTGCCACCAGCAGAGCCCCCGGGTACAATGAGCAGTTCTTC.